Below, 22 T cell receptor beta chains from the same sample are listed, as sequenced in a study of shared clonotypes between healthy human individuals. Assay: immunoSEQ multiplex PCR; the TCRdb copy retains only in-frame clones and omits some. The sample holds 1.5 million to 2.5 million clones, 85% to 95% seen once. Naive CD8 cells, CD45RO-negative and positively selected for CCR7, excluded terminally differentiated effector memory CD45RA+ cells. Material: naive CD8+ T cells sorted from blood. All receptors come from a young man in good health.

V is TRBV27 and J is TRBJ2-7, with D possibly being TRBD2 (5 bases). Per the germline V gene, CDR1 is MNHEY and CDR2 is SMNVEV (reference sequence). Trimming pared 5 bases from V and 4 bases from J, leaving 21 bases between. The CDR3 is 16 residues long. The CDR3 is CASSPSSGPTGYEQYF. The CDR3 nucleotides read TGTGCCAGCAGTCCCTCCAGCGGTCCGACGGGATACGAGCAGTACTTC.

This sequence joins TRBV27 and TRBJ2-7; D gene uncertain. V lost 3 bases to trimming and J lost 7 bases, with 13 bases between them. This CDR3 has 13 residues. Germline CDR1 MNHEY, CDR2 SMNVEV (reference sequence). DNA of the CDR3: TGTGCCAGCAGTTTCTCCCGATTTAGGGAGCAGTACTTC. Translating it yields CASSFSRFREQYF.

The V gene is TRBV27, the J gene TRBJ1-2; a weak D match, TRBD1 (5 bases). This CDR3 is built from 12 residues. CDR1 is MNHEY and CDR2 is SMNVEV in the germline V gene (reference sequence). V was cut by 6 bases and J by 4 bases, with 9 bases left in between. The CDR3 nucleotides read TGTGCCAGCAGAGGGGAATCCTATGGCTACACCTTC. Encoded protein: CASRGESYGYTF.

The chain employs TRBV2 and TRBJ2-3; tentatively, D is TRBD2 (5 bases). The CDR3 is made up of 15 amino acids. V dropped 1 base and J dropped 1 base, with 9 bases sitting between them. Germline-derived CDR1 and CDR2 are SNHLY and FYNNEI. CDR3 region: CASSEGVSGTDTQYF. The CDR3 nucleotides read TGTGCCAGCAGTGAAGGTGTTAGCGGCACAGATACGCAGTATTTT.

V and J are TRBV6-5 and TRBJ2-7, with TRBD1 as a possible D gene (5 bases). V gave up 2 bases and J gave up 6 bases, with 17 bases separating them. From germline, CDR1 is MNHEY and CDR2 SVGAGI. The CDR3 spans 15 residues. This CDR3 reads CASSYGQGPSAEQYF. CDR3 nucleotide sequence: TGTGCCAGCAGTTACGGGCAGGGTCCCTCTGCCGAGCAGTACTTC.

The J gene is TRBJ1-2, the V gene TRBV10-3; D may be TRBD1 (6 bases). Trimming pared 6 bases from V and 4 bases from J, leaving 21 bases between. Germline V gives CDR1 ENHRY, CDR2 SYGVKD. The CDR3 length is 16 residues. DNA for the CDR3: TGTGCCATCAGATGGACAGCGACTCTTTCCACCTATGGCTACACCTTC. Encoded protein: CAIRWTATLSTYGYTF.

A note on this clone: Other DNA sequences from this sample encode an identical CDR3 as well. CDR3 nucleotide sequence: TGTGCCAGCAGCGTCGCCCAGCACTACGAGCAGTACTTC. Translation: CASSVAQHYEQYF. The chain combines TRBV9 with TRBJ2-7; D gene uncertain. This CDR3 region has 13 residues. Trimming shortened V by 2 bases and J by 3 bases, and 9 bases separated the two germline ends. Germline loops: CDR1 SGDLS, CDR2 YYNGEE. Full variable domain (missing parts from reference TRBV9 and TRBJ2-7): DSGVTQTPKHLITATGQRVTLRCSPRSGDLSVYWYQQSLDQGLQFLIQYYNGEERAKGNILERFSAQQFPDLHSELNLSSLELGDSALYFCASSVAQHYEQYFGPGTRLTVT.

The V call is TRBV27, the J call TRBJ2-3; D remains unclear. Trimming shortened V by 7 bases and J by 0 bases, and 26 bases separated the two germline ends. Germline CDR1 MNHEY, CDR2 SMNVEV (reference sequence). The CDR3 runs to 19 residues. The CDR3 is CASTLFGFMGKTSTDTQYF. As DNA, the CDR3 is TGTGCCAGCACCCTTTTTGGGTTTATGGGCAAAACTAGCACAGATACGCAGTATTTT.

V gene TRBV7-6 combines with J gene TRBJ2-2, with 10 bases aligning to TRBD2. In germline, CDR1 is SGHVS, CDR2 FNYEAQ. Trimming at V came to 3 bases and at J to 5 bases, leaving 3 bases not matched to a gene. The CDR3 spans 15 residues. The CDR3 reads CASSFASGRTGELFF. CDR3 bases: TGTGCCAGCAGCTTCGCTAGCGGGAGAACCGGGGAGCTGTTTTTT. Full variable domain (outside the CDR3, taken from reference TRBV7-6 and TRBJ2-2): GAGVSQSPRYKVTKRGQDVALRCDPISGHVSLYWYRQALGQGPEFLTYFNYEAQQDKSGLPNDRFSAERPEGSISTLTIQRTEQRDSAMYRCASSFASGRTGELFFGEGSRLTVL.

The CDR3 is CSVEDWGGYTF. In nucleotides, the CDR3 is TGCAGCGTTGAAGATTGGGGTGGCTACACCTTC. V and J are TRBV29-1 and TRBJ1-2; D is undetermined. Per the germline V gene, CDR1 is SQVTM and CDR2 is ANQGSEA. The CDR3 has 11 amino acids. With 0 bases removed from V and 7 bases from J, the gap between germline ends came to 6 bases.

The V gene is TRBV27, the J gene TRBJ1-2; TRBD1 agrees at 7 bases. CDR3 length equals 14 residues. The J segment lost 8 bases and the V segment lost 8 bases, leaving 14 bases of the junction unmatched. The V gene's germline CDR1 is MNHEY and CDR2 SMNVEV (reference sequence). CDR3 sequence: CASGETGWFAGYTF. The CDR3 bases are TGTGCCAGCGGTGAGACAGGGTGGTTTGCGGGCTACACCTTC.

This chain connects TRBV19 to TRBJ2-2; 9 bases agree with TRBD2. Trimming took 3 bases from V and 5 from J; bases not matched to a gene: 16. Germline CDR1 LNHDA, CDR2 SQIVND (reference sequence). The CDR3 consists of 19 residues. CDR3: CASSISPGLAGYLTGELFF. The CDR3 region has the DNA TGTGCCAGTAGTATTAGCCCGGGCCTAGCGGGATACTTAACCGGGGAGCTGTTTTTT.

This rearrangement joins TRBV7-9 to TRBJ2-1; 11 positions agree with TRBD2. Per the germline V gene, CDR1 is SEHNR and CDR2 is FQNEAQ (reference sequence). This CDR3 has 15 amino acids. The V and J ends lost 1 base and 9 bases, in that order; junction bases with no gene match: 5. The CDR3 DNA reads TGTGCCAGCAGCTTAGTACTAGCGGGAGCTACTGAGCAGTTCTTC. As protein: CASSLVLAGATEQFF.

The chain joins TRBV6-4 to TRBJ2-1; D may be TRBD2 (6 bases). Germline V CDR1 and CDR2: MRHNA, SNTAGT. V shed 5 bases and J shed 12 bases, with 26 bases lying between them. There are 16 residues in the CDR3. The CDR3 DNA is TGTGCCAGCAGTCCCCGCGCTAGCGAAGTAGTAAACGGGCAGTTCTTC. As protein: CASSPRASEVVNGQFF.

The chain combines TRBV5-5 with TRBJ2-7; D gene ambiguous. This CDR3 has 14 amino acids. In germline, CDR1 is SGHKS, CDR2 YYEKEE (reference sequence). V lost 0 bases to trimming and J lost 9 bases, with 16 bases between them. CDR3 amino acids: CASSLAPVPVGQYF. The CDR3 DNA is TGTGCCAGCAGCTTGGCCCCGGTTCCTGTCGGGCAGTACTTC. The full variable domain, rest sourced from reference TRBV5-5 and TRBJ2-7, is DAGVTQSPTHLIKTRGQQVTLRCSPISGHKSVSWYQQVLGQGPQFIFQYYEKEERGRGNFPDRFSARQFPNYSSELNVNALLLGDSALYLCASSLAPVPVGQYFGPGTRLTVT.

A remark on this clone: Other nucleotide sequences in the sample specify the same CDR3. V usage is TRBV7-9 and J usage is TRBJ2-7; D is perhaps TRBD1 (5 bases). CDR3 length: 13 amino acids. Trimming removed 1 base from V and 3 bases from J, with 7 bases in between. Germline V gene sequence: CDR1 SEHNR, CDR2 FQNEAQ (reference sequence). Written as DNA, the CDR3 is TGTGCCAGCAGCTTAGGACAGAACTACGAGCAGTACTTC. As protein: CASSLGQNYEQYF. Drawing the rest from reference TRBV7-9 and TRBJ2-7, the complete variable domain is DTGVSQNPRHKITKRGQNVTFRCDPISEHNRLYWYRQTLGQGPEFLTYFQNEAQLEKSRLLSDRFSAERPKGSFSTLEIQRTEQGDSAMYLCASSLGQNYEQYFGPGTRLTVT.

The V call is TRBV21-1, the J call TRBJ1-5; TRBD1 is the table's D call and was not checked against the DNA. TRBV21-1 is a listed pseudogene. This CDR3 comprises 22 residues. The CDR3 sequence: CASSSLMGPGQGGVIVNQPQHF. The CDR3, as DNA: TGTGCCAGCAGCTCATTGATGGGACCGGGACAGGGGGGTGTGATAGTGAATCAGCCCCAGCATTTT.

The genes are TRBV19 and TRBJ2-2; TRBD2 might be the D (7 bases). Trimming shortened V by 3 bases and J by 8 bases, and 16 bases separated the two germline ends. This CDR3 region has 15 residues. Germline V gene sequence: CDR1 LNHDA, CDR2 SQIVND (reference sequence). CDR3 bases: TGTGCCAGTAGTATCGGGGGGCGCGTTGCTGGGGAGCTGTTTTTT. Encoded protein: CASSIGGRVAGELFF.

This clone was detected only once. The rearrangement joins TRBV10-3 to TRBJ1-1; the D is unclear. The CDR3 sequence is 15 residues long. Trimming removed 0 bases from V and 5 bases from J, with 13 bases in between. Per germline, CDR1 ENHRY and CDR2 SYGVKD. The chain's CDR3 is CAISESLGVVTEAFF. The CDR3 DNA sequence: TGTGCCATCAGTGAGTCGCTTGGGGTGGTGACTGAAGCTTTCTTT.

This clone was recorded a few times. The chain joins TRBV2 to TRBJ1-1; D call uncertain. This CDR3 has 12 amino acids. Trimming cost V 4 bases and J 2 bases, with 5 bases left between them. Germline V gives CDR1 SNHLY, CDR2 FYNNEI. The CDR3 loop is CASSVYNTEAFF. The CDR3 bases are TGTGCCAGCAGTGTATATAACACTGAAGCTTTCTTT. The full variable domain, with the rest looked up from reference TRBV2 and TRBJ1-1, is EPEVTQTPSHQVTQMGQEVILRCVPISNHLYFYWYRQILGQKVEFLVSFYNNEISEKSEIFDDQFSVERPDGSNFTLKIRSTKLEDSAMYFCASSVYNTEAFFGQGTRLTVV.

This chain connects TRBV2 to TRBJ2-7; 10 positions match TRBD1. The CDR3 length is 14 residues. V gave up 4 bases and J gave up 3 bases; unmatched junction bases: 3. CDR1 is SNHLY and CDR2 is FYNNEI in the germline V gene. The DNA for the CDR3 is TGTGCCAGCAGTGGGGACAGGGGTATCTACGAGCAGTACTTC. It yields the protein CASSGDRGIYEQYF.

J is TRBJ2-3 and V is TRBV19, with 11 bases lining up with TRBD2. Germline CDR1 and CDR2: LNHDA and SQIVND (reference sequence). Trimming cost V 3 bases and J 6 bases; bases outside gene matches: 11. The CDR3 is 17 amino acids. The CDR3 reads CASSIGTGTSGQDTQYF. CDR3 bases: TGTGCCAGTAGTATTGGTACCGGGACTAGCGGTCAGGATACGCAGTATTTT.